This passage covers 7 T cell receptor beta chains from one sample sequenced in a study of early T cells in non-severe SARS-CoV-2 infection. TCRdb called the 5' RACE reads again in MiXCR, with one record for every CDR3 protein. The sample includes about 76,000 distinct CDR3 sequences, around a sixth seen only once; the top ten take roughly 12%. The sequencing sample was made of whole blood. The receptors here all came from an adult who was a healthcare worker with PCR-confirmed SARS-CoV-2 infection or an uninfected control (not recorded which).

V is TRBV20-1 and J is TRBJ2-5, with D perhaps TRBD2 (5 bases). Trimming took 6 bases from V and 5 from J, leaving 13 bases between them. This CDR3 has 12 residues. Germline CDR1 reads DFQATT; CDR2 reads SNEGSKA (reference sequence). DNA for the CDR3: TGCAGTGCCGCCGAGGGCTGGGAGACCCAGTACTTC. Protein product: CSAAEGWETQYF.

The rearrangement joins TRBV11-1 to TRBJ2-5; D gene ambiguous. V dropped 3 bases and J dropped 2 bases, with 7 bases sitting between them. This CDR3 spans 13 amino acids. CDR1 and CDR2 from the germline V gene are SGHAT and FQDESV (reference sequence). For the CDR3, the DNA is TGTGCCAGCAGCTTTGGGCTGCAAGAGACCCAGTACTTC. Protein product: CASSFGLQETQYF.

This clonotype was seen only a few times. The CDR3 region is CASSFFSNPYEQYF. CDR3 in DNA: TGTGCCAGCAGTTTTTTTAGCAACCCCTACGAGCAGTACTTC. The rearrangement links TRBV27 to TRBJ2-7, with no clear D. In germline, CDR1 is MNHEY, CDR2 SMNVEV (reference sequence). The CDR3 spans 14 residues. Trimming removed 3 bases from V and 2 bases from J, with 11 bases in between.

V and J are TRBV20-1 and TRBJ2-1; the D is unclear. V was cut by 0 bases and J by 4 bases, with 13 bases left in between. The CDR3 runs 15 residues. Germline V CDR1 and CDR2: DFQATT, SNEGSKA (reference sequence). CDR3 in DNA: TGCAGTGCTAGAGAAGCAGGTTCCGGTTACAATGAGCAGTTCTTC. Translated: CSAREAGSGYNEQFF.

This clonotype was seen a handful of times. CDR3 nucleotide sequence: TGTGCCAGCAGCCCCGACACTGAAGCTTTCTTT. Translating gives CASSPDTEAFF. V and J are TRBV7-9 and TRBJ1-1; no firm D call. Germline lookup yields CDR1 SEHNR and CDR2 FQNEAQ (reference sequence). The V gene lost 5 bases and the J gene lost 3 bases, with 4 bases spanning the gap. This CDR3 region has 11 residues.

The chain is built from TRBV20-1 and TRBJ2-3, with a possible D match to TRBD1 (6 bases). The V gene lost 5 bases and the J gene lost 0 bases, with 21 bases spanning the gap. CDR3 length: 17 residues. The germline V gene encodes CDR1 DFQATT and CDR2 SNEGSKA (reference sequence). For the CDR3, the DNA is TGCAGTGCTCGAGGGGACAACCCATCCTCTAGCACAGATACGCAGTATTTT. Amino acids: CSARGDNPSSSTDTQYF.

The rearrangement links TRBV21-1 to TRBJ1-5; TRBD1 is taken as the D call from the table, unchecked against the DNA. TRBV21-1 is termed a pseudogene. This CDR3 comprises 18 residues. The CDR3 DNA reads TGTGCCAGCAGCAAAGCGCAAACCCCGGGGAGTGGCAATCAGCCCCAGCATTTT. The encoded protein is CASSKAQTPGSGNQPQHF.